Given below is one T cell receptor (beta chain) in context. This sample was taken from a study of blood T cell repertoires in COVID-19. Participant age was roughly 18 to 95 years, and participants resided in about two dozen US areas. The assay was immunoSEQ multiplex PCR, and TCRdb's table has in-frame clones only and misses some. Among 150,000 to 200,000 clones listed, under 90% were seen once. V dropped 2 bases and J dropped 7; count of bases not matched to a gene: 3. The germline V gene has CDR1 SGHTA and CDR2 FQGNSA. The CDR3 has 14 residues. The chain joins TRBV7-2 to TRBJ2-1; 9 bases fit TRBD2. The receptor's source is a woman aged 60-70 years who had recovered from COVID-19. Sequenced: PBMCs or T cells enriched from blood (not recorded which). DNA for the CDR3: TGTGCCAGCAGCTTACTAGCGGGGCGGAATGAGCAGTTCTTC. Translation gives CASSLLAGRNEQFF.